The TCR beta chain under discussion was sequenced for a study of blood T cell repertoires in COVID-19. As for the study in general: COVID-19 samples, acute and convalescent, were from the United States, Italy and Spain. T cells, B-cell-depleted T cells, or PBMCs provided the cDNA or gDNA that served as material.

CDR1 and CDR2 from the germline V gene are LGHNA and YSLEER. With V trimmed by 1 base and J by 1 base, 9 bases remained unmatched. The CDR3 runs 17 residues. Enrolled during active infection, Seattle patients were then followed longitudinally. The authors' processing: Nucleated cell number was recorded as an estimate derived from reference gene primer amplification. The table came from immunoSEQ multiplex PCR; TCRdb's copy has only in-frame clones and leaves some out. V and J calls and clone size follow that table, whereas D and trimming were derived from the DNA. The profile covers 300,000 to 400,000 clones, with 75% to 90% appearing a single time and more than 5% taken by the ten largest.

This receptor was identified in a woman aged 50 to 60 with COVID-19, enrolled during active disease. The V call is TRBV4-3, the J call TRBJ1-2, with 7 bases identical to TRBD1. The source material was peripheral blood. The CDR3 reads CASSQAMAGGINYGYTF. CDR3 nucleotide sequence: TGCGCCAGCAGCCAAGCAATGGCAGGGGGAATTAACTATGGCTACACCTTC.